This TCR beta chain came from a study of regulatory T cells in long-lasting Graves disease (dated by TCRdb to about 2021). Concerning the study at large: Persistent Graves' disease was defined as antithyroid drug treatment for over 5 years with persistently positive TSH receptor autoantibodies. This study used TCR sequencing and RNA sequencing of peripheral blood to compare persistent Graves' disease patients against newly diagnosed Graves' disease patients. The study took place in China and was registered as a clinical trial. TCR sequencing covered about 13 persistent and approximately 20 newly diagnosed Graves' disease patients, approximately 33 samples in total. On average, persistent Graves' disease patients in the clinical cohort had been on antithyroid drugs for approximately ten years.

With regard to this clonotype: Its antigen specificity is not known. No base quality values were provided; no much bigger clone lies one nucleotide off.

Sample time point, as interpreted from the label and publication: persistent/refractory GD, antithyroid drugs over 5 years with positive TRAb. For both TCR sequencing and RNA sequencing, RNA was extracted from PBMCs using TRIzol. The diagnosis of Graves' disease was made according to American Thyroid Association guidelines. The patients came from an endocrinology department in Xi'an, China. Each patient gave about 10 milliliters of peripheral blood, collected in an EDTA anticoagulant tube. Ficoll Paque Plus density gradient separation was used to isolate PBMCs, and no further T cell sorting was performed. An Agilent 2100 Bioanalyzer and agarose gel were used to check RNA quality, while a NanoDrop 2000 measured RNA concentration. Preparation of the library involved multiplex PCR. The instrument was an Illumina HiSeq 4000. CDR3 regions were amplified by Arm-PCR with iRepertoire HTBI primers to construct TCR beta libraries. Gel purification was performed on PCR products prior to sequencing. The authors processed their data as follows. Gene usage analysis of CDR3 amino acid clonotypes relied on the roughly 64 TRBV and 12 to 15 TRBJ segments identified across samples. COPE and FqMerger were used to merge the filtered high-quality paired reads into contigs. BLAST was used to align contigs to the IMGT TRBV, TRBD and TRBJ reference genes, and CDR3 was defined following IMGT. Clonotypes above 0.1% frequency were classified as highly expanded clones. Shannon entropy was used to measure repertoire diversity, and the Gini coefficient was used to measure V-J evenness. A clonotype found in more than one individual was treated as public. In-frame beta chains were kept once TCRdb had trimmed the public reads at Q25 with fastp and called clones with MiXCR. Identical CDR3 proteins give one entry, which carries the most common genes and DNA. The V and J calls were not made by the authors but by TCRdb's processing. In this sample the table shows some 420,000 distinct CDR3 sequences, around a fifth of which occur a single time. The ten largest account for roughly 13% of the sample.

The paper's findings and limits, for the study overall: Sequencing and analysis were restricted to the TCR beta chain. The authors noted that the small sample size was a limitation that may lower accuracy. Peripheral blood alone was examined, since thyroid tissue, which constituted the primary lesion, could not be accessed. Persistent disease showed preferential use of TRBV28, TRBJ1-2 and TRBJ2-5, whereas newly diagnosed disease favored TRBV20-1 and TRBJ2-1. Patients with persistent disease shared more public clonotypes (fewer than 3,000) than newly diagnosed patients did (approximately 990). Persistent Graves' disease patients showed lower TCR Shannon entropy and fewer highly expanded clones than newly diagnosed patients, suggesting clonal expansion.

Trimming leaves V shorter by 6 bases and J shorter by 0 bases, with the junction holding 2 bases beyond the gene matches. The CDR3, cysteine through phenylalanine, is 14 amino acids long. Only the CDR3 part of the read is kept: 42 bases, read in frame from the first base. CDR1 and CDR2, per the germline V gene (reference sequence), are LGHDT and YNNKEL. The sample here was peripheral blood mononuclear cells (PBMCs), taken when the disease was refractory, from a patient treated with antithyroid drugs. This sequence originates from a female donor with Graves disease. The sequence joins TRBV3-1 to TRBJ2-7; 10 bases in between match TRBD2. Here the CDR3 is given as CASRPSGSSYEQYF. In nucleotide form, the sequence is TGTGCCAGCAGGCCTAGCGGGAGCTCCTACGAGCAGTACTTC.